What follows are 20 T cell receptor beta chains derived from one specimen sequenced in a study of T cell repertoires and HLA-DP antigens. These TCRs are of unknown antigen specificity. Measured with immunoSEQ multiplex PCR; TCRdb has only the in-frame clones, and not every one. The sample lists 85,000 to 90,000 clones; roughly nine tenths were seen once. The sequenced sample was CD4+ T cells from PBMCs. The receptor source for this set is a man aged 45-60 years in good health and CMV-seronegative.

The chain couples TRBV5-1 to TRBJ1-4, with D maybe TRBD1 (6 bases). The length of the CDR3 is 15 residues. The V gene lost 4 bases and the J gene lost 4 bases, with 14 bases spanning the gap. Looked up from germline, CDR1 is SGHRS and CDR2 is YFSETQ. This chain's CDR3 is CASSLGGDLNEKLFF. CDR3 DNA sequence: TGCGCCAGCAGCCTTGGGGGCGACCTTAATGAAAAACTGTTTTTT.

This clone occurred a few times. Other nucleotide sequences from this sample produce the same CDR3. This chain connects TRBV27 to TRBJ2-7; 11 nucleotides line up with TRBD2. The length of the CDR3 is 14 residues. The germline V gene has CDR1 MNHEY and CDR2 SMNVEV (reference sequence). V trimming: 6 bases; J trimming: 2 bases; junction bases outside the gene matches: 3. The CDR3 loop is CASSRSGRAYEQYF. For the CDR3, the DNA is TGTGCCAGCAGCCGTAGCGGGAGGGCCTACGAGCAGTACTTC.

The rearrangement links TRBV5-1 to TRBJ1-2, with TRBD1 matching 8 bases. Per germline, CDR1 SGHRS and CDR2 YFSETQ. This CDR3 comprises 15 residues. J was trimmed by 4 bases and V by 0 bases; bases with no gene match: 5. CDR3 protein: CASSLDTGGVYGYTF. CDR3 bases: TGCGCCAGCAGCTTGGATACAGGGGGTGTCTATGGCTACACCTTC.

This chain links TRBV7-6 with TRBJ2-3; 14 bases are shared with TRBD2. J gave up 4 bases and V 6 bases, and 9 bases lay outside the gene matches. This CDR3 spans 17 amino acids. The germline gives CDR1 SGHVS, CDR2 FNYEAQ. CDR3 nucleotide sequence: TGTGCCAGCAGACTCGGGACTAGCGGGGGAGTTTCAGATACGCAGTATTTT. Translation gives CASRLGTSGGVSDTQYF.

The CDR3, as DNA: TGTGCCAGCAGCCGCGAGTCTAGCGGGGCCTACAATGAGCAGTTCTTC. Its translation is CASSRESSGAYNEQFF. V gene TRBV7-2 combines with J gene TRBJ2-1, with 9 bases matching TRBD2. Germline lookup yields CDR1 SGHTA and CDR2 FQGNSA. With V trimmed by 5 bases and J by 2 bases, 7 bases remained unmatched. The CDR3 consists of 16 residues.

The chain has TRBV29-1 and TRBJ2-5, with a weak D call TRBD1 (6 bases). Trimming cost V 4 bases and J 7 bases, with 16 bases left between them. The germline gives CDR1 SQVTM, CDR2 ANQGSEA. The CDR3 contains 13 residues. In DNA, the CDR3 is TGCAGCGTTGTAATTGGGGGCGATCGGACCCAGTACTTC. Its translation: CSVVIGGDRTQYF.

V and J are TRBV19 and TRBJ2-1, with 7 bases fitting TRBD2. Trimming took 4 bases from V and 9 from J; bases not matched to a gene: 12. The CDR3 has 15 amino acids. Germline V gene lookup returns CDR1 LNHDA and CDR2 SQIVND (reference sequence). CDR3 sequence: CASSKREWNKGEQFF. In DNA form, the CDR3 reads TGTGCCAGTAGTAAGCGGGAATGGAATAAGGGTGAGCAGTTCTTC.

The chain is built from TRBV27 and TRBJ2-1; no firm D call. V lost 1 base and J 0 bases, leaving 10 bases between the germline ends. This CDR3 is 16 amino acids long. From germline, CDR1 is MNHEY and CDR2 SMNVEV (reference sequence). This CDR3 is CASSLFTKSSYNEQFF. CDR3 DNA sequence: TGTGCCAGCAGTTTATTTACGAAGAGCTCCTACAATGAGCAGTTCTTC.

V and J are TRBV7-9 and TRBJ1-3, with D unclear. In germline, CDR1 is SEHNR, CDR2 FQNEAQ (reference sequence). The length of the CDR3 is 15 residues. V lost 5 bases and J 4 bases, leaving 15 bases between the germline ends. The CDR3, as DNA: TGTGCCAGCAGCCCCAAGATAAGGGTGGGAAACACCATATATTTT. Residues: CASSPKIRVGNTIYF. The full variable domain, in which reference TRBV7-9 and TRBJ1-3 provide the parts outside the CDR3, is DTGVSQNPRHKITKRGQNVTFRCDPISEHNRLYWYRQTLGQGPEFLTYFQNEAQLEKSRLLSDRFSAERPKGSFSTLEIQRTEQGDSAMYLCASSPKIRVGNTIYFGEGSWLTVV.

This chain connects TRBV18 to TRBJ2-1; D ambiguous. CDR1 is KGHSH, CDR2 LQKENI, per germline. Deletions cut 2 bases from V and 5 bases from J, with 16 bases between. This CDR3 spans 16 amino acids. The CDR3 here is CASSPILRASDNEQFF. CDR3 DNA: TGTGCCAGCTCACCAATTCTTCGGGCCTCAGACAATGAGCAGTTCTTC.

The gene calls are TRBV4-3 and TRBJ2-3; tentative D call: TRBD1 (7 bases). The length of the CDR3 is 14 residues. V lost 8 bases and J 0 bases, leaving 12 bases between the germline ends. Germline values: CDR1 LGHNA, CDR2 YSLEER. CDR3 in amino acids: CASAAGQSTDTQYF. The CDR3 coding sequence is TGCGCCAGCGCGGCGGGACAGAGCACAGATACGCAGTATTTT.

CDR3 sequence (DNA): TGTGCCAGCAGTGACACGGAGGGAGATACGCAGTATTTT. Amino acids: CASSDTEGDTQYF. The chain joins TRBV25-1 to TRBJ2-3, with D perhaps matching TRBD2 (6 bases). Trimming left V 3 bases short and J 5 bases short, with 9 bases between. The CDR3 totals 13 residues. Looked up from germline, CDR1 is MGHDK and CDR2 is SYGVNS.

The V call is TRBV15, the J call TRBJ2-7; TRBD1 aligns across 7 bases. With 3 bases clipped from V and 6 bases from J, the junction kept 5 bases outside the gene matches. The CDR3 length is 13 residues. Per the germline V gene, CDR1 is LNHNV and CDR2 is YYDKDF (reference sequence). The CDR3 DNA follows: TGTGCCACCAGCAGGGACAGGTTGGGCGAGCAGTACTTC. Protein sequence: CATSRDRLGEQYF.

The CDR3 loop reads CASSARGRGHRVEETQYF. The CDR3 region has the DNA TGTGCCAGCAGCGCAAGGGGGAGGGGGCACCGGGTAGAAGAGACCCAGTACTTC. This chain links TRBV9 with TRBJ2-5, with D possibly called TRBD1 or TRBD2 (7 bases each). The CDR3 covers 18 residues. V was trimmed by 3 bases and J by 3 bases, leaving 24 bases between them. Germline CDR1 and CDR2: SGDLS and YYNGEE.

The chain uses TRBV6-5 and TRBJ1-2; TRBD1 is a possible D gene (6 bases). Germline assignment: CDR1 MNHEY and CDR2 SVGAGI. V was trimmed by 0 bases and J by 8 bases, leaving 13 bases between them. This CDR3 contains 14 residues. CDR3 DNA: TGTGCCAGCAGTTACTCGGGGGGGGCTCAAGGCTACACCTTC. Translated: CASSYSGGAQGYTF.

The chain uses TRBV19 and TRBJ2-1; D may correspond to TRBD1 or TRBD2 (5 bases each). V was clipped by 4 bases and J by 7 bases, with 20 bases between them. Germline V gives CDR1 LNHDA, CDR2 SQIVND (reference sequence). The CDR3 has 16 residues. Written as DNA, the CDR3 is TGTGCCAGTAGTAAAATCCGGGACGCCACCGGGAATGAGCAGTTCTTC. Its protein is CASSKIRDATGNEQFF.

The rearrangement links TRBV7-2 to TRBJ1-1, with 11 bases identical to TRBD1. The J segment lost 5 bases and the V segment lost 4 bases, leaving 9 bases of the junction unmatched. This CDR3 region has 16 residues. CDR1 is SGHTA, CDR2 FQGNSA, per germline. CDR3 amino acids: CASSSLDRGLVTEAFF. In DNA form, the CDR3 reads TGTGCCAGCAGCTCCTTGGACAGGGGGCTGGTGACTGAAGCTTTCTTT.

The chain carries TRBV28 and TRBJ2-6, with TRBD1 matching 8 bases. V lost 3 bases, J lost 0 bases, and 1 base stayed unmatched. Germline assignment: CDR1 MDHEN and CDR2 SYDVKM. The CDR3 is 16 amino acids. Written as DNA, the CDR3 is TGTGCCAGCAGTTTCGACAGGGGCTCTGGGGCCAACGTCCTGACTTTC. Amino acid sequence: CASSFDRGSGANVLTF.

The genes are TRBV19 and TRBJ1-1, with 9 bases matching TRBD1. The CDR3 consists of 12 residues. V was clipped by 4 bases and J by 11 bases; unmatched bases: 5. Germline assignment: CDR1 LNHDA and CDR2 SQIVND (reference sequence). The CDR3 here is CASSNRGLEAFF. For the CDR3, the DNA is TGTGCCAGTAGTAACAGGGGGCTCGAGGCTTTCTTT. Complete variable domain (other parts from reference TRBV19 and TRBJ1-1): DGGITQSPKYLFRKEGQNVTLSCEQNLNHDAMYWYRQDPGQGLRLIYYSQIVNDFQKGDIAEGYSVSREKKESFPLTVTSAQKNPTAFYLCASSNRGLEAFFGQGTRLTVV.

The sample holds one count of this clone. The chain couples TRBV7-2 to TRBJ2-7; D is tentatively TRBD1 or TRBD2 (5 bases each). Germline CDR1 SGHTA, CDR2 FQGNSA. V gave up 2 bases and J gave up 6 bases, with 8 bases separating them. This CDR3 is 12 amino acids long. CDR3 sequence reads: CASSLLGVEQYF. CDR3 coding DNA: TGTGCCAGCAGCTTACTGGGGGTCGAGCAGTACTTC.